Listed here are 30 T cell receptor beta chains from one sample, sequenced in a study of OX40 agonist ivuxolimab in advanced cancers. Profiled with immunoSEQ multiplex PCR; TCRdb holds only in-frame clones, not every one. The table has about 16,000 clones, roughly 84% seen once; the top ten hold 0.6% to 0.7%. Specimen: CD4+ or CD8+ T cells sorted from blood, collected in a trial of the OX40 agonist ivuxolimab. The receptor source for this set is an adult with an advanced solid tumor such as melanoma, head and neck, liver or kidney cancer.

The rearrangement joins TRBV7-9 to TRBJ1-4, with TRBD1 as a possible D gene (6 bases). The germline V and J ends were trimmed by 6 bases and 3 bases, with 17 bases remaining between them. This CDR3 has 16 amino acids. Germline V gene lookup returns CDR1 SEHNR and CDR2 FQNEAQ (reference sequence). The chain's CDR3 is CASSRHGGASNEKLFF. The CDR3 DNA follows: TGTGCCAGCAGTCGGCATGGGGGCGCGTCTAATGAAAAACTGTTTTTT. The full variable domain, rest sourced from reference TRBV7-9 and TRBJ1-4, is DTGVSQNPRHKITKRGQNVTFRCDPISEHNRLYWYRQTLGQGPEFLTYFQNEAQLEKSRLLSDRFSAERPKGSFSTLEIQRTEQGDSAMYLCASSRHGGASNEKLFFGSGTQLSVL.

The chain combines TRBV5-4 with TRBJ1-2; tentative D call: TRBD1 (5 bases). The V gene lost 4 bases and the J gene lost 5 bases, with 18 bases spanning the gap. This CDR3 is built from 15 residues. Germline V lookup: CDR1 SGHNT, CDR2 YYREEE (reference sequence). CDR3 loop: CASSPGHRHPYGYTF. The DNA of the CDR3 is TGTGCCAGCAGCCCAGGACACAGGCATCCGTATGGCTACACCTTC.

The chain joins TRBV11-2 to TRBJ2-1; TRBD2 matches 12 bases. The CDR3 runs 15 residues. From germline, CDR1 is SGHAT and CDR2 FQNNGV. Unmatched junction bases numbered 11, after V lost 7 bases and J lost 10 bases. The CDR3 reads CASIQRLAGENEQFF. The CDR3 DNA follows: TGTGCCAGCATCCAGAGACTAGCGGGAGAAAACGAGCAGTTCTTC.

The J gene is TRBJ1-1, the V gene TRBV7-2; no reliable D call. The CDR3 runs to 14 residues. The ends were cut back, 3 bases at V and 0 bases at J, with 8 bases in the middle. Germline values: CDR1 SGHTA, CDR2 FQGNSA. DNA of the CDR3: TGTGCCAGCAGCTTGTTGATACTGAACACTGAAGCTTTCTTT. Translation gives CASSLLILNTEAFF.

The rearrangement joins TRBV5-4 to TRBJ2-3; tentative D call: TRBD1 (5 bases). The length of the CDR3 is 14 residues. Germline lookup yields CDR1 SGHNT and CDR2 YYREEE (reference sequence). The ends were cut back, 2 bases at V and 3 bases at J, with 10 bases in the middle. The CDR3 is CASSLSGKTDTQYF. For the CDR3, the DNA is TGTGCCAGCAGCTTATCAGGGAAGACAGATACGCAGTATTTT.

This clone was found once. The V gene is TRBV5-1, the J gene TRBJ1-1, with D perhaps matching TRBD1 (6 bases). The germline CDR1 and CDR2 sequences are SGHRS and YFSETQ. V was cut by 3 bases and J by 6 bases, with 12 bases left in between. CDR3 length: 13 amino acids. The CDR3 reads CASSSQTGSEAFF. In nucleotides, the CDR3 is TGCGCCAGCAGCTCCCAGACAGGATCTGAAGCTTTCTTT.

The chain couples TRBV5-1 to TRBJ2-1; 7 bases line up with TRBD2. V trimming: 3 bases; J trimming: 3 bases; junction bases outside the gene matches: 6. Per the germline V gene, CDR1 is SGHRS and CDR2 is YFSETQ. This CDR3 has 15 amino acids. The CDR3 spells CASSSASGHYNEQFF. Written as DNA, the CDR3 is TGCGCCAGCAGCTCAGCTAGCGGCCACTACAATGAGCAGTTCTTC.

The chain joins TRBV5-4 to TRBJ2-3, with 11 positions matching TRBD2. V was clipped by 2 bases and J by 6 bases; unmatched bases: 8. Germline V CDR1 and CDR2: SGHNT, YYREEE (reference sequence). This CDR3 has 16 amino acids. The CDR3 sequence: CASSFSGGAVGDTQYF. In DNA form, the CDR3 reads TGTGCCAGCAGCTTTAGCGGGGGGGCCGTTGGGGATACGCAGTATTTT.

The V and J genes are TRBV15 and TRBJ2-5; TRBD1 is a possible D gene (5 bases). CDR3 size: 15 residues. The ends were cut back, 0 bases at V and 5 bases at J, with 13 bases in the middle. Looked up from germline, CDR1 is LNHNV and CDR2 is YYDKDF (reference sequence). CDR3 protein: CATSRDGAMRETQYF. CDR3 DNA: TGTGCCACCAGCAGAGATGGGGCCATGAGGGAGACCCAGTACTTC.

The genes are TRBV5-5 and TRBJ1-5, with unresolved D. There are 13 residues in the CDR3. Germline CDR1 SGHKS, CDR2 YYEKEE (reference sequence). Trimming cost V 1 base and J 4 bases, with 6 bases left between them. In DNA form, the CDR3 reads TGTGCCAGCAGCTTGATGGGGAATCAGCCCCAGCATTTT. This encodes CASSLMGNQPQHF.

The chain joins TRBV28 to TRBJ1-5; D is undetermined. V dropped 6 bases and J dropped 7 bases, with 10 bases sitting between them. The germline V gene has CDR1 MDHEN and CDR2 SYDVKM. CDR3 length equals 12 residues. The CDR3 nucleotides are TGTGCCAGCAGCCTGACTCGGCAGCCCCAGCATTTT. This sequence encodes CASSLTRQPQHF. Together with reference TRBV28 and TRBJ1-5, the CDR3 gives the full variable domain: DVKVTQSSRYLVKRTGEKVFLECVQDMDHENMFWYRQDPGLGLRLIYFSYDVKMKEKGDIPEGYSVSREKKERFSLILESASTNQTSMYLCASSLTRQPQHFGDGTRLSIL.

This chain links TRBV11-2 with TRBJ2-1, with a possible D match to TRBD2 (6 bases). This CDR3 is built from 19 residues. The germline CDR1 and CDR2 sequences are SGHAT and FQNNGV. Trimming took 6 bases from V and 0 from J, leaving 24 bases between them. CDR3 in amino acids: CASRQLTGSGSGSYNEQFF. In DNA form, the CDR3 reads TGTGCCAGCAGGCAGCTCACGGGTAGCGGAAGTGGCTCCTACAATGAGCAGTTCTTC.

The V and J genes are TRBV5-4 and TRBJ2-7; the D gene is possibly TRBD2 (7 bases). Germline values: CDR1 SGHNT, CDR2 YYREEE (reference sequence). V shed 4 bases and J shed 4 bases, with 21 bases lying between them. The CDR3 consists of 16 residues. The CDR3 sequence: CASSPGGGGLLYEQYF. The CDR3 bases are TGTGCCAGCAGCCCGGGGGGTGGGGGCTTACTTTACGAGCAGTACTTC.

This clone is termed medium-sized. This rearrangement joins TRBV25-1 to TRBJ1-5, with a weak D call TRBD1 (5 bases). Germline V lookup: CDR1 MGHDK, CDR2 SYGVNS. The CDR3 covers 14 residues. V dropped 3 bases and J dropped 4 bases, with 10 bases sitting between them. The CDR3 reads CASSDFGGNQPQHF. CDR3 sequence (DNA): TGTGCCAGCAGTGATTTCGGGGGGAATCAGCCCCAGCATTTT.

The rearrangement uses TRBV15 and TRBJ2-1; the D is unclear. V shed 0 bases and J shed 6 bases, with 12 bases lying between them. The CDR3 loop spans 15 amino acids. In germline, CDR1 is LNHNV, CDR2 YYDKDF (reference sequence). The CDR3 reads CATSRDLGNFNEQFF. DNA of the CDR3: TGTGCCACCAGCAGAGATCTAGGCAATTTCAATGAGCAGTTCTTC.

The count of this clone is one. The V gene is TRBV19, the J gene TRBJ1-4, with 9 bases identical to TRBD1. V lost 3 bases and J lost 10; bases outside the gene matches: 6. Germline values: CDR1 LNHDA, CDR2 SQIVND (reference sequence). There are 14 residues in the CDR3. CDR3 sequence (DNA): TGTGCCAGTAGTATCAGTACGACAGGGGGAAAACTGTTTTTT. Translating it yields CASSISTTGGKLFF.

This clone has only a few counts. The chain has TRBV20-1 and TRBJ2-1; no definite D call. Trimming cost V 3 bases and J 13 bases, with 10 bases left between them. The CDR3 sequence is 10 residues long. Germline assignment: CDR1 DFQATT and CDR2 SNEGSKA (reference sequence). The DNA for the CDR3 is TGCAGTGCTAGTTTCCCTCAACAGTTCTTC. It codes for CSASFPQQFF.

V and J are TRBV4-1 and TRBJ2-7; 10 bases align to TRBD1. The germline V gene has CDR1 MGHRA and CDR2 YSYEKL. This CDR3 has 18 residues. J lost 2 bases, V lost 4 bases, and 14 bases had no gene match. The CDR3: CASSLGDRGWAGPYEQYF. DNA for the CDR3: TGCGCCAGCAGCCTGGGGGACAGGGGTTGGGCAGGCCCCTACGAGCAGTACTTC.

Concerning this clone itself: The same CDR3 can be traced to other DNA sequences in this sample. This chain uses TRBV2 with TRBJ2-2; D unclear. The CDR3 spans 15 residues. Trimming stripped 3 bases from V and 1 base from J, with 9 bases between. Germline V gene sequence: CDR1 SNHLY, CDR2 FYNNEI. The CDR3 coding sequence is TGTGCCAGCAGTGAGGTCGCGCAGAACACCGGGGAGCTGTTTTTT. This gives the protein CASSEVAQNTGELFF. The full variable domain, its missing parts supplied by reference TRBV2 and TRBJ2-2, is EPEVTQTPSHQVTQMGQEVILRCVPISNHLYFYWYRQILGQKVEFLVSFYNNEISEKSEIFDDQFSVERPDGSNFTLKIRSTKLEDSAMYFCASSEVAQNTGELFFGEGSRLTVL.

The V gene is TRBV11-1, the J gene TRBJ2-5; the D gene could be TRBD1 or TRBD2 (5 bases each). This CDR3 comprises 15 residues. CDR1 is SGHAT, CDR2 FQDESV, per germline (reference sequence). V dropped 6 bases and J dropped 7 bases, with 21 bases sitting between them. The CDR3 bases are TGTGCCAGCAGTCCCGGGACCGCGTCAGGAGGGACCCAGTACTTC. Encoded protein: CASSPGTASGGTQYF. Combining the CDR3 with reference TRBV11-1 and TRBJ2-5 gives the whole variable domain EAEVAQSPRYKITEKSQAVAFWCDPISGHATLYWYRQILGQGPELLVQFQDESVVDDSQLPKDRFSAERLKGVDSTLKIQPAELGDSAMYLCASSPGTASGGTQYFGPGTRLLVL.

V and J are TRBV6-1 and TRBJ2-3, with 7 bases lining up with TRBD1. Per germline, CDR1 MNHNS and CDR2 SASEGT. With V trimmed by 4 bases and J by 3 bases, 1 base remained unmatched. This CDR3 is built from 13 residues. CDR3 sequence: CASSVGQTDTQYF. The CDR3 DNA sequence: TGTGCCAGCAGTGTGGGACAGACAGATACGCAGTATTTT.

This clone was observed a handful of times. The V gene is TRBV25-1, the J gene TRBJ2-1; TRBD2 aligns across 13 bases. There are 16 residues in the CDR3. Germline V gives CDR1 MGHDK, CDR2 SYGVNS. After removal of 5 bases from V and 12 bases from J, the junction contained 13 bases not matched to a gene. CDR3 sequence (DNA): TGTGCCAGCAGTTCCCCCGGGACTAGCGGGATAAGAGGGCAGTTCTTC. Its protein product is CASSSPGTSGIRGQFF.

This clone was picked up a small number of times. The gene calls are TRBV30 and TRBJ2-7; TRBD2 matches at 9 bases. The trim removed 5 bases at V and 5 bases at J, leaving 10 bases unmatched. The CDR3 runs 14 residues. Germline assignment: CDR1 GTSNPN and CDR2 SVGIG (reference sequence). CDR3 in amino acids: CAWGNSGSYNEQYF. CDR3 nucleotide sequence: TGTGCCTGGGGAAATAGCGGGAGTTATAACGAGCAGTACTTC. The full variable domain, completed using reference TRBV30 and TRBJ2-7, is SQTIHQWPATLVQPVGSPLSLECTVEGTSNPNLYWYRQAAGRGLQLLFYSVGIGQISSEVPQNLSASRPQDRQFILSSKKLLLSDSGFYLCAWGNSGSYNEQYFGPGTRLTVT.

The chain uses TRBV5-6 and TRBJ1-4, with D perhaps matching TRBD1 (5 bases). The CDR3 runs to 14 residues. Looked up from germline, CDR1 is SGHDT and CDR2 is YYEEEE. The V end lost 4 bases, the J end lost 0 bases, and 7 bases lay between the germline ends. DNA of the CDR3: TGTGCCAGCAGCCCGGGGGCAACTAATGAAAAACTGTTTTTT. It codes for CASSPGATNEKLFF.

The chain carries TRBV2 and TRBJ2-5; D remains unclear. This CDR3 spans 14 amino acids. Germline V CDR1 and CDR2: SNHLY, FYNNEI. V was trimmed by 2 bases and J by 5 bases, leaving 12 bases between them. This CDR3 is CASSEFGFGETQYF. CDR3 nucleotide sequence: TGTGCCAGCAGTGAATTCGGGTTCGGGGAGACCCAGTACTTC.

This clone was picked up one time. The chain joins TRBV10-1 to TRBJ2-3; D is undetermined. The CDR3 is 13 residues long. The V gene's germline CDR1 is WNHNN and CDR2 SYGVQD (reference sequence). Trimming took off 4 bases at V and 0 bases at J, with 5 bases between the two ends. For the CDR3, the DNA is TGCGCCAGCAGTGCCTTGAGCACAGATACGCAGTATTTT. The encoded protein is CASSALSTDTQYF.

This clone was detected only a few times. V gene TRBV7-2 combines with J gene TRBJ1-2; a weak D match, TRBD1 (5 bases). V gave up 2 bases and J gave up 3 bases, with 7 bases separating them. CDR1 is SGHTA, CDR2 FQGNSA, per germline. The CDR3 has 13 amino acids. CDR3 protein: CASSLPGYYGYTF. The CDR3 nucleotides read TGTGCCAGCAGCTTACCAGGGTACTATGGCTACACCTTC.

DNA for the CDR3: TGTGCCAGCAGTCCCAGCAGGCTCTATGGCTACACCTTC. This gives the protein CASSPSRLYGYTF. The chain is built from TRBV6-6 and TRBJ1-2; D is unclear. CDR1 MNHNY and CDR2 SVGAGI come from the germline V gene (reference sequence). Trimming cost V 5 bases and J 4 bases, with 11 bases left between them. This CDR3 has 13 residues.

A note on this clone: This specimen includes other DNA sequences encoding the same CDR3. The chain uses TRBV4-1 and TRBJ2-1; D perhaps matches TRBD2 (5 bases). CDR3 size: 15 residues. The germline CDR1 and CDR2 sequences are MGHRA and YSYEKL. V lost 1 base, J lost 3 bases, and 10 bases lay in between. The CDR3 DNA reads TGCGCCAGCAGCCAAGGGACTTCACGCTACAATGAGCAGTTCTTC. As protein: CASSQGTSRYNEQFF.

The sample holds one count of this clone. The V and J genes are TRBV19 and TRBJ2-3; D is unclear. Trimming pared 6 bases from V and 0 bases from J, leaving 16 bases between. The CDR3 runs to 16 residues. From germline, CDR1 is LNHDA and CDR2 SQIVND (reference sequence). This CDR3 reads CASRPPKGASTDTQYF. The CDR3 DNA is TGTGCCAGTAGGCCACCCAAGGGTGCTAGCACAGATACGCAGTATTTT.